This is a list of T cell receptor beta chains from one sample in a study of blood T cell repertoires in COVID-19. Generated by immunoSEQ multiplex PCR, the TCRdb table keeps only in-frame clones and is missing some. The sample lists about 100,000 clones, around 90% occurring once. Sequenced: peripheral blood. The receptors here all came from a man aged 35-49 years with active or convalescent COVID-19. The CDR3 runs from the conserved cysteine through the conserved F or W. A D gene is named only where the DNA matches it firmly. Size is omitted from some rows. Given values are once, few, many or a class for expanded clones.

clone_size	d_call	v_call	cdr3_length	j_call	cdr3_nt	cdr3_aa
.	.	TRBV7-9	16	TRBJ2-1	TGTGCCAGCAGCTCCGTTAGCGGTTCAGCGAAGGATGAGCAGTTCTTC	CASSSVSGSAKDEQFF
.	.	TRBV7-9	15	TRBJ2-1	TGTGCCAGCAGCCCGTCACCGGGAAGCCGGGGGGAGCAGTTCTTC	CASSPSPGSRGEQFF
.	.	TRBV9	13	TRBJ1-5	TGTGCCAGCAGCGTGGAGGGCCGTCAGCCCCAGCATTTT	CASSVEGRQPQHF
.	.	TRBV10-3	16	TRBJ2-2	TGTGCCAGCACTACTCTGGGGGCTCCGAACACCGGGGAGCTGTTTTTT	CASTTLGAPNTGELFF
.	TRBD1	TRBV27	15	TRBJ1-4	TGTGCCAGCAAAGGTGGACAGGGAACTAATGAAAAACTGTTTTTT	CASKGGQGTNEKLFF
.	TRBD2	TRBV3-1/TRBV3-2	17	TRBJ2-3	TGTGCCAGCAGCCTGGGACTAGCGGAAACCGGGGGGAATACGCAGTATTTT	CASSLGLAETGGNTQYF
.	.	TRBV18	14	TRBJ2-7	TGTGCCAGCTCACCCCAGCGGGTCACCTACGAGCAGTACTTC	CASSPQRVTYEQYF
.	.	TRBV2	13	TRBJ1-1	TGTGCCAGCATCCTCGGGACTCCCACTGAAGCTTTCTTT	CASILGTPTEAFF
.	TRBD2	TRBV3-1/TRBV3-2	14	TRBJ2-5	TGTGCCAGCAGCCCCACTAGCGGGGTGGAGACCCAGTACTTC	CASSPTSGVETQYF
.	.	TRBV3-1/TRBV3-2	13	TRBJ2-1	TGTGCCAGCAGCCTAGAGGGCGGGGCTGAGCAGTTCTTC	CASSLEGGAEQFF
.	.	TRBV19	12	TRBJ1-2	TGTGCCAGTAGTATCTGGAGCTATGGCTACACCTTC	CASSIWSYGYTF
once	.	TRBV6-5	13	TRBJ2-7	TGTGCCAGCAGTTACACGCAGGGAAGGGAGCAGTACTTC	CASSYTQGREQYF
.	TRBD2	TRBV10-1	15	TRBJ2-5	TGCGCCAGCAGTGAGGGGTTAGCGGGAGATGAGACCCAGTACTTC	CASSEGLAGDETQYF
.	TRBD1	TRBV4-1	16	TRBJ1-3	TGCGCCAGCAGCCCGCTTTCAGGGGACAGAAGAAACACCATATATTTT	CASSPLSGDRRNTIYF
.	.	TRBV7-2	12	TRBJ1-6	TGTGCCAGCAGCTTCTCCCTCTCACCCCTCCACTTT	CASSFSLSPLHF
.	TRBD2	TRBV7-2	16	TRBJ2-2	TGTGCCAGCAGCTTTGGGGGGACTAGTGGTACCGGGGAGCTGTTTTTT	CASSFGGTSGTGELFF
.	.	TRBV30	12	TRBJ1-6	TGTGCCTGGAGGGAGGCCGGGTCACCCCTCCACTTT	CAWREAGSPLHF
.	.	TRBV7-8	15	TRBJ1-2	TGTGCCAGCAGCTCCAATGCCCGGGTTAACTATGGCTACACCTTC	CASSSNARVNYGYTF
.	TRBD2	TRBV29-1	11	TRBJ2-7	TGCAGCGTGACTAGCGGCCACGAGCAGTACTTC	CSVTSGHEQYF
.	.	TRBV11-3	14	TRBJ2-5	TGTGCCAGCAGCGGGCGGGAAGGTACGGAGACCCAGTACTTC	CASSGREGTETQYF
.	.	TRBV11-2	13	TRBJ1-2	TGTGCCAGCAGCTTAACTCATAACTATGGCTACACCTTC	CASSLTHNYGYTF
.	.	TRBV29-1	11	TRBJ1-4	TGCAGCGGAATAGCTAATGAAAAACTGTTTTTT	CSGIANEKLFF
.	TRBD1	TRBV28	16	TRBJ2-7	TGTGCCAGCAGTTTCCCGCCGACAGGGGCGTCCTACGAGCAGTACTTC	CASSFPPTGASYEQYF
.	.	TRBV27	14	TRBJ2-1	TGTGCCAGCAGTTTCCCGGGGTCATACAATGAGCAGTTCTTC	CASSFPGSYNEQFF
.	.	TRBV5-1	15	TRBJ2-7	TGCGCCAGCAGCTTGAGAGCAAGCTCTTCCTACGAGCAGTACTTC	CASSLRASSSYEQYF
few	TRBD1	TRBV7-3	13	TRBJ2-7	TGTGCCAGCAGCCCGGGACAGGGTTACGAGCAGTACTTC	CASSPGQGYEQYF
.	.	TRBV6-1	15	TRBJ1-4	TGTGCCAGCAGTGAAGCTACAAGAGGGTATGAAAAACTGTTTTTT	CASSEATRGYEKLFF
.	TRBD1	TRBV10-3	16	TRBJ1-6	TGTGCCATCAGTACAGGGGGGAGCTCCTATAATTCACCCCTCCACTTT	CAISTGGSSYNSPLHF
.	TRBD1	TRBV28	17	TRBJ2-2	TGTGCCAGCAGGCCAAACCCGGGACAGGGGGATACCGGGGAGCTGTTTTTT	CASRPNPGQGDTGELFF
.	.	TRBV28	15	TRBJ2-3	TGTGCCAGCAGTTCAGTTGTACAGACCACAGATACGCAGTATTTT	CASSSVVQTTDTQYF
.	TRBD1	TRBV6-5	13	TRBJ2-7	TGTGCCACCAAGGGGTGGACAGGATACGAGCAGTACTTC	CATKGWTGYEQYF
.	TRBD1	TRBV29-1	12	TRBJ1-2	TGCAGCGTTGACGCAGGGGGCTATGGCTACACCTTC	CSVDAGGYGYTF
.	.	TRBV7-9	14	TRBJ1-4	TGTGCCAGCAGCTTAGGGAGTTATAATGAAAAACTGTTTTTT	CASSLGSYNEKLFF
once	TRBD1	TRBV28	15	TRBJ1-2	TGTGCCAGCAGTTTTCTGGACAGGGACGCTTATGGCTACACCTTC	CASSFLDRDAYGYTF
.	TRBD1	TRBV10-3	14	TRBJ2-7	TGTGCCACCGCCGTAGGACAGGGGGACTACGAGCAGTACTTC	CATAVGQGDYEQYF
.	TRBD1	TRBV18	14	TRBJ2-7	TGTGCCAGCTCACGGGGGACAGGGGAGGACGAGCAGTACTTC	CASSRGTGEDEQYF
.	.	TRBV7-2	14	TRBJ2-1	TGTGCCACAGTCATCGCGAACAGAGCCAATGAGCAGTTCTTC	CATVIANRANEQFF
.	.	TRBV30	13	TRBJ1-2	TGTGCCTGGAGTGTTAATGTGCGCGATGGCTACACCTTC	CAWSVNVRDGYTF
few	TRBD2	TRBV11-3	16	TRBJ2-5	TGTGCCAGCAGCCGTACTTCCGGACTAGCTGTTGAGACCCAGTACTTC	CASSRTSGLAVETQYF
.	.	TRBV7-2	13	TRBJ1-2	TGTGCCAGCAGCTTGAGACAGGCGTATGGCTACACCTTC	CASSLRQAYGYTF